Listed below are T cell receptor beta chains from one sample, sequenced in a study of blood T cell repertoires in COVID-19. The data were produced by immunoSEQ multiplex PCR, yet TCRdb's version contains in-frame clones alone and is incomplete. The sample consists of some 220,000 clones, approximately 85% of them appearing once. The sample comprised peripheral blood. The origin of the receptors is a woman aged 70-85 years with COVID-19, enrolled during active disease. Both conserved end residues are part of each CDR3. The order of the fields is CDR3 protein, CDR3 DNA, J gene, D gene, clone size, V gene. The D gene is left open where the match is weak. Not every row has a clone size; where given, it reads once, few, many or a size class.

cdr3_aa: CASSKSDRGMVQPQHF
cdr3_nt: TGTGCCAGTAGTAAATCCGACAGGGGGATGGTTCAGCCCCAGCATTTT
j_call: TRBJ1-5
d_call: TRBD1
clone_size: .
v_call: TRBV19

cdr3_aa: CASRSRGRALGEQYF
cdr3_nt: TGTGCCAGCAGGAGTCGCGGGAGGGCCCTTGGGGAGCAGTACTTC
j_call: TRBJ2-7
d_call: TRBD2
clone_size: .
v_call: TRBV5-8

cdr3_aa: CATSREFGGRGSPLHF
cdr3_nt: TGTGCCACCAGCAGAGAGTTCGGGGGGCGGGGATCACCCCTCCACTTT
j_call: TRBJ1-6
d_call: .
clone_size: .
v_call: TRBV15

cdr3_aa: CASSVGGLGFSYEQYF
cdr3_nt: TGTGCCAGCAGCGTAGGAGGGTTAGGATTCTCCTACGAGCAGTACTTC
j_call: TRBJ2-7
d_call: .
clone_size: once
v_call: TRBV9

cdr3_aa: CASSRELSGAVTDTQYF
cdr3_nt: TGTGCCAGCAGCCGTGAGCTGAGCGGGGCTGTCACAGATACGCAGTATTTT
j_call: TRBJ2-3
d_call: TRBD2
clone_size: .
v_call: TRBV7-2

cdr3_aa: CASSLDQAGRTDTQYF
cdr3_nt: TGTGCCAGCAGCTTAGATCAGGCGGGACGCACAGATACGCAGTATTTT
j_call: TRBJ2-3
d_call: .
clone_size: .
v_call: TRBV11-3

cdr3_aa: CATSRGVENPQFF
cdr3_nt: TGTGCCACCAGCAGGGGAGTTGAGAATCCACAGTTCTTC
j_call: TRBJ2-1
d_call: .
clone_size: .
v_call: TRBV15

cdr3_aa: CSASVRGDYGYTF
cdr3_nt: TGCAGTGCTAGTGTCAGGGGGGACTATGGCTACACCTTC
j_call: TRBJ1-2
d_call: TRBD1
clone_size: .
v_call: TRBV20-1

cdr3_aa: CASIPRTGGEWNEQFF
cdr3_nt: TGTGCCAGCATTCCCAGGACAGGGGGGGAATGGAATGAGCAGTTCTTC
j_call: TRBJ2-1
d_call: TRBD1
clone_size: .
v_call: TRBV2

cdr3_aa: CASSLDPRGTYEQYF
cdr3_nt: TGCGCCAGCAGCTTGGACCCCCGGGGGACCTACGAGCAGTACTTC
j_call: TRBJ2-7
d_call: .
clone_size: .
v_call: TRBV5-1

cdr3_aa: CASSLNSGRGYEQFF
cdr3_nt: TGTGCCAGCAGCCTGAATAGCGGGAGGGGCTATGAGCAGTTCTTC
j_call: TRBJ2-1
d_call: TRBD2
clone_size: .
v_call: TRBV3-1/TRBV3-2

cdr3_aa: CASSMDREGYTF
cdr3_nt: TGTGCCAGTAGTATGGACAGGGAAGGCTACACCTTC
j_call: TRBJ1-2
d_call: TRBD1
clone_size: few
v_call: TRBV19